Listed here are 9 T cell receptor beta chains from one sample, sequenced in a study of blood T cell repertoires in COVID-19. TCRdb's table, derived via immunoSEQ multiplex PCR, lists solely in-frame clones and lacks some. The table records over 100,000 clones, about 89% of them present only once. Sequences were obtained from peripheral blood. These receptors were taken from a middle-aged man with acute or convalescent COVID-19.

The genes are TRBV3-1 (or the pseudogene TRBV3-2) and TRBJ1-2; D gene uncertain. Trimming took off 0 bases at V and 13 bases at J, with 15 bases between the two ends. This CDR3 comprises 13 residues. Germline CDR1 is LGHDT and CDR2 is YNNKEL (reference sequence). For the CDR3, the DNA is TGTGCCAGCAGCCAAGATGTTCTAGGTCCTTCCACCTTC. Its protein is CASSQDVLGPSTF.

CDR3 DNA sequence: TGTGCCAGCAGCTTATGGGACAGGGGGTTCATAGCTTTCTTT. Translating it yields CASSLWDRGFIAFF. The chain combines TRBV5-4 with TRBJ1-1; 11 bases fit TRBD1. CDR1 is SGHNT and CDR2 is YYREEE in the germline V gene (reference sequence). With V trimmed by 2 bases and J by 10 bases, 7 bases remained unmatched. The CDR3 runs to 14 residues.

The gene calls are TRBV12-5 and TRBJ1-2, with D uncertain. This CDR3 region has 12 residues. Germline V gene data show CDR1 as LGHNT and CDR2 as FRNRAP. V was shortened by 3 bases and J by 8 bases, with 10 bases between the two germline ends. DNA of the CDR3: TGTGCTAGTGGTTTCTGGTCGGGAGGCTACACCTTC. It specifies CASGFWSGGYTF.

This clone has more than one count but fewer than ten. The V call is TRBV28, the J call TRBJ2-1, with TRBD2 identical over 9 bases. Trimming took 5 bases from V and 7 from J; bases not matched to a gene: 12. This CDR3 is 16 amino acids long. The V gene's germline CDR1 is MDHEN and CDR2 SYDVKM. DNA for the CDR3: TGTGCCAGCAGTGGTTATGGGAGCGGGAGGTGGAATGAGCAGTTCTTC. Translated, it gives CASSGYGSGRWNEQFF.

The chain is built from TRBV18 and TRBJ1-5; 8 bases agree with TRBD1. Germline assignment: CDR1 KGHSH and CDR2 LQKENI. Trimming removed 4 bases from V and 0 bases from J; junction bases left unmatched: 2. The CDR3 is made up of 15 amino acids. CDR3 region: CASSQDRDSNQPQHF. CDR3 in DNA: TGTGCCAGCTCACAGGACAGGGATAGCAATCAGCCCCAGCATTTT. Full variable domain (outside the CDR3, taken from reference TRBV18 and TRBJ1-5): NAGVMQNPRHLVRRRGQEARLRCSPMKGHSHVYWYRQLPEEGLKFMVYLQKENIIDESGMPKERFSAEFPKEGPSILRIQQVVRGDSAAYFCASSQDRDSNQPQHFGDGTRLSIL.

The chain combines TRBV10-3 with TRBJ2-1; 14 nucleotides agree with TRBD2. The CDR3 length is 17 residues. V was pared by 8 bases and J by 0 bases, with 6 bases of the junction left unmatched. Germline CDR1 is ENHRY and CDR2 is SYGVKD. CDR3 nucleotides: TGTGCCATCGGAGGACTAGCGGGAGGCCTCTCCTACAATGAGCAGTTCTTC. It yields the protein CAIGGLAGGLSYNEQFF.

V usage is TRBV19 and J usage is TRBJ2-7; 7 bases line up with TRBD2. The CDR3 runs to 16 residues. The V and J ends lost 5 bases and 5 bases, in that order; junction bases with no gene match: 15. Per germline, CDR1 LNHDA and CDR2 SQIVND (reference sequence). The chain's CDR3 is CASSHWGGVNVNEQYF. The CDR3, as DNA: TGTGCCAGTAGTCACTGGGGAGGGGTGAACGTAAACGAGCAGTACTTC.

The rearrangement uses TRBV5-5 and TRBJ2-2, with D hard to call. The CDR3 runs 13 residues. Germline CDR1 and CDR2: SGHKS and YYEKEE (reference sequence). The V end was cut by 2 bases, the J end by 5 bases, with 7 bases between. CDR3: CASSFPTTGELFF. As DNA, the CDR3 is TGTGCCAGCAGCTTCCCAACAACCGGGGAGCTGTTTTTT.

J is TRBJ1-5 and V is TRBV19; 10 bases map to TRBD1. The J segment lost 7 bases and the V segment lost 3 bases, leaving 9 bases of the junction unmatched. The CDR3 is 16 amino acids. From germline, CDR1 is LNHDA and CDR2 SQIVND (reference sequence). For the CDR3, the DNA is TGTGCCAGTAGTATTTCCCGGGACAGGGGCTGGCAGCCCCAGCATTTT. It translates to CASSISRDRGWQPQHF.